These 31 T cell receptor beta chains were sequenced from one sample in a study of T cell responses to AZD1222 COVID-19 vaccine. Measured with immunoSEQ multiplex PCR; TCRdb has only the in-frame clones, and not every one. The sample shows around 140,000 clones, 91% of them seen only once. The sequenced sample was peripheral blood, obtained 28 days after the second AZD1222 dose. These receptors were taken from an adult who received the AZD1222 COVID-19 vaccine.

V usage is TRBV15 and J usage is TRBJ2-7, with D tentatively TRBD1 or TRBD2 (5 bases each). The CDR3 runs to 15 residues. V lost 0 bases, J lost 3 bases, and 12 bases lay in between. From germline, CDR1 is LNHNV and CDR2 YYDKDF (reference sequence). The CDR3: CATSRDRDGGYEQYV. Here the CDR3 DNA reads TGTGCCACCAGCAGAGACAGGGATGGGGGCTACGAGCAGTACGTC.

The chain combines TRBV11-1 with TRBJ2-5; D remains ambiguous. Trimming cost V 0 bases and J 1 base, with 9 bases left between them. Looked up from germline, CDR1 is SGHAT and CDR2 is FQDESV (reference sequence). The CDR3 is 15 residues long. The CDR3 region is CASSLAPASQETQYF. CDR3 nucleotides: TGTGCCAGCAGCTTAGCGCCGGCGTCCCAAGAGACCCAGTACTTC.

V usage is TRBV3-1 (or the pseudogene TRBV3-2) and J usage is TRBJ2-5; 7 bases are shared with TRBD1. Trimming removed 4 bases from V and 7 bases from J; junction bases left unmatched: 9. The CDR3 spans 14 residues. Per germline, CDR1 LGHDT and CDR2 YNNKEL (reference sequence). CDR3 sequence: CASSPGTVGMTQYF. Written as DNA, the CDR3 is TGTGCCAGCAGCCCTGGGACAGTGGGAATGACCCAGTACTTC.

V and J are TRBV27 and TRBJ1-2, with 7 bases identical to TRBD1. V shed 6 bases and J 7 bases; nucleotides not matched to a gene: 11. This CDR3 spans 14 amino acids. Germline CDR1 is MNHEY and CDR2 is SMNVEV (reference sequence). The CDR3 protein is CASRVQGYQGGYTF. The CDR3 DNA reads TGTGCCAGCAGAGTACAGGGGTACCAGGGTGGCTACACCTTC.

This chain connects TRBV19 to TRBJ1-1; D perhaps matches TRBD1 (6 bases). V lost 5 bases, J lost 4 bases, and 11 bases lay in between. The CDR3 sequence is 13 residues long. Looked up from germline, CDR1 is LNHDA and CDR2 is SQIVND (reference sequence). Here the CDR3 DNA reads TGTGCCAGTAGTGAACAGGGTTTCACTGAAGCTTTCTTT. Protein: CASSEQGFTEAFF.

The chain couples TRBV11-2 to TRBJ1-5, with D possibly matching TRBD1 (5 bases). The V and J ends lost 3 bases and 6 bases respectively, with 12 bases between them. The CDR3 runs to 14 residues. Germline V lookup: CDR1 SGHAT, CDR2 FQNNGV. CDR3 nucleotide sequence: TGTGCCAGCAGCTTGGACCAGGGAGGTCAGCCCCAGCATTTT. Encoded protein: CASSLDQGGQPQHF.

This chain uses TRBV6-2 or TRBV6-3 with TRBJ1-5; the D gene is possibly TRBD1 (5 bases). V was pared by 2 bases and J by 2 bases, with 10 bases between. In germline, CDR1 is MNHEY, CDR2 SVGEGT. This CDR3 has 15 amino acids. CDR3 DNA sequence: TGTGCCAGCAGTTACGGCGGGGGAGGCAATCAGCCCCAGCATTTT. It yields the protein CASSYGGGGNQPQHF.

This rearrangement joins TRBV2 to TRBJ1-6, with D perhaps matching TRBD1 (5 bases). Germline loops: CDR1 SNHLY, CDR2 FYNNEI. The V gene lost 5 bases and the J gene lost 9 bases, with 11 bases spanning the gap. This CDR3 is 13 amino acids long. CDR3 DNA: TGTGCCAGCAGTCGCCTAGGGACTTCACCCCTCCACTTT. This translates into CASSRLGTSPLHF.

Only one count was recorded for this clone. V and J are TRBV6-6 and TRBJ2-7, with D perhaps being TRBD1 or TRBD2 (5 bases each). The CDR3 extends over 14 amino acids. Germline V gene lookup returns CDR1 MNHNY and CDR2 SVGAGI (reference sequence). Trimming removed 6 bases from V and 5 bases from J, with 17 bases in between. The CDR3 loop is CASSWGTAGDEQYV. The CDR3 coding sequence is TGTGCCAGCAGCTGGGGGACCGCGGGCGACGAGCAGTACGTC.

This clone was observed once. This CDR3 is CASTRTPTNEKLFF. Written as DNA, the CDR3 is TGTGCCAGCACGAGAACCCCAACTAATGAAAAACTGTTTTTT. The chain couples TRBV6-5 to TRBJ1-4; D remains unclear. V shed 7 bases and J shed 0 bases, with 9 bases lying between them. The CDR3 totals 14 residues. Germline loops: CDR1 MNHEY, CDR2 SVGAGI.

The rearrangement uses TRBV7-9 and TRBJ2-3, with 12 nucleotides matching TRBD2. This CDR3 region has 14 residues. V was clipped by 6 bases and J by 7 bases; unmatched bases: 5. Germline CDR1 and CDR2: SEHNR and FQNEAQ (reference sequence). CDR3 in amino acids: CASSSGLAGYTQYF. Here the CDR3 DNA reads TGTGCCAGCAGTTCCGGACTAGCGGGGTATACGCAGTATTTT.

This chain links TRBV9 with TRBJ1-3; D might be TRBD1 (6 bases). Germline V gives CDR1 SGDLS, CDR2 YYNGEE. CDR3 length equals 15 residues. V was trimmed by 2 bases and J by 2 bases, leaving 11 bases between them. The CDR3 nucleotides read TGTGCCAGCAGCGTGTTGGGGGCCGCTGGAAACACCATATATTTT. Protein sequence: CASSVLGAAGNTIYF.

The CDR3 sequence: CASSLYAGRSYEQYF. CDR3 DNA: TGTGCCAGCAGTTTATATGCGGGGCGATCCTACGAGCAGTACTTC. The gene calls are TRBV27 and TRBJ2-7; TRBD2 might be the D (6 bases). CDR1 is MNHEY and CDR2 is SMNVEV in the germline V gene (reference sequence). This CDR3 has 15 residues. V was shortened by 1 base and J by 1 base, with 11 bases between the two germline ends.

The V and J genes are TRBV5-1 and TRBJ2-1; 11 positions agree with TRBD1. The CDR3 totals 18 residues. V shed 0 bases and J 5 bases; nucleotides not matched to a gene: 10. Germline values: CDR1 SGHRS, CDR2 YFSETQ. CDR3 in amino acids: CASSLAGTGGLNHNEQFF. The CDR3 DNA sequence: TGCGCCAGCAGCTTGGCCGGGACAGGGGGATTAAATCACAATGAGCAGTTCTTC. Combining the CDR3 with reference TRBV5-1 and TRBJ2-1 gives the whole variable domain KAGVTQTPRYLIKTRGQQVTLSCSPISGHRSVSWYQQTPGQGLQFLFEYFSETQRNKGNFPGRFSGRQFSNSRSEMNVSTLELGDSALYLCASSLAGTGGLNHNEQFFGPGTRLTVL.

V is TRBV29-1 and J is TRBJ1-1; D is possibly TRBD1 (6 bases). This CDR3 has 13 residues. Germline V gene data show CDR1 as SQVTM and CDR2 as ANQGSEA. V dropped 2 bases and J dropped 7 bases, with 14 bases sitting between them. CDR3 bases: TGCAGCGTTGAACAGGGGTACGGGGGTGAAGCTTTCTTT. Translated: CSVEQGYGGEAFF.

This chain connects TRBV7-2 to TRBJ1-5, with 7 bases identical to TRBD1. This CDR3 has 15 residues. The germline CDR1 and CDR2 sequences are SGHTA and FQGNSA. V shed 0 bases, J shed 7 bases, and the junction held 6 bases outside the gene matches. The CDR3 DNA reads TGTGCCAGCAGCTTAGCGGTCCAGGGGGGCCAGCCCCAGCATTTT. Translation: CASSLAVQGGQPQHF. Combining the CDR3 with reference TRBV7-2 and TRBJ1-5 gives the whole variable domain GAGVSQSPSNKVTEKGKDVELRCDPISGHTALYWYRQSLGQGLEFLIYFQGNSAPDKSGLPSDRFSAERTGGSVSTLTIQRTQQEDSAVYLCASSLAVQGGQPQHFGDGTRLSIL.

This chain uses TRBV27 with TRBJ2-1; either TRBD1 or TRBD2 may supply D (5 bases each). V dropped 2 bases and J dropped 6 bases, with 17 bases sitting between them. CDR1 MNHEY and CDR2 SMNVEV come from the germline V gene (reference sequence). This CDR3 comprises 16 residues. CDR3 sequence (DNA): TGTGCCAGCAGTTTAATAGGGACCACCCTGGCCAATGAGCAGTTCTTC. This encodes CASSLIGTTLANEQFF.

The chain combines TRBV5-1 with TRBJ1-2; 9 bases line up with TRBD1. V shed 5 bases, J shed 0 bases, and the junction held 8 bases outside the gene matches. This CDR3 has 16 amino acids. Per the germline V gene, CDR1 is SGHRS and CDR2 is YFSETQ. The CDR3 loop is CASRAGTGKANYGYTF. In nucleotides, the CDR3 is TGCGCCAGCAGGGCCGGGACAGGGAAAGCTAACTATGGCTACACCTTC.

The chain is built from TRBV5-5 and TRBJ2-2, with 11 bases fitting TRBD2. Germline values: CDR1 SGHKS, CDR2 YYEKEE (reference sequence). Trimming took 2 bases from V and 1 from J; bases not matched to a gene: 1. The CDR3 contains 16 residues. CDR3 sequence (DNA): TGTGCCAGCAGCTTTAGCGGGGGGGTGAACACCGGGGAGCTGTTTTTT. Its protein product is CASSFSGGVNTGELFF.

The V call is TRBV27, the J call TRBJ2-1; D is ambiguous. The V end lost 4 bases, the J end lost 8 bases, and 6 bases lay between the germline ends. The CDR3 extends over 11 amino acids. Germline V lookup: CDR1 MNHEY, CDR2 SMNVEV (reference sequence). The DNA for the CDR3 is TGTGCCAGCAGTTCGTATTATGAGCAGTTCTTC. It yields the protein CASSSYYEQFF.

The chain employs TRBV6-6 and TRBJ1-5; no clear D gene. The CDR3 has 14 amino acids. Germline loops: CDR1 MNHNY, CDR2 SVGAGI (reference sequence). With 5 bases removed from V and 7 bases from J, the gap between germline ends came to 15 bases. For the CDR3, the DNA is TGTGCCAGCAGTGCGCCTTTGGACGGCCAGCCCCAGCATTTT. Protein sequence: CASSAPLDGQPQHF.

The chain couples TRBV7-9 to TRBJ2-3; 7 bases align to TRBD1. CDR1 is SEHNR, CDR2 FQNEAQ, per germline (reference sequence). With 6 bases clipped from V and 0 bases from J, the junction kept 3 bases outside the gene matches. The CDR3 is 14 residues long. Here the CDR3 reads CASSSTGSTDTQYF. The CDR3 DNA sequence: TGTGCCAGCAGTTCGACAGGGAGCACAGATACGCAGTATTTT.

This clone was seen a handful of times. The gene calls are TRBV19 and TRBJ1-2, with unresolved D. This CDR3 is built from 13 residues. Per germline, CDR1 LNHDA and CDR2 SQIVND (reference sequence). V gave up 5 bases and J gave up 7 bases, with 14 bases separating them. CDR3 DNA: TGTGCCAGTAGTTTATCCCGGAGAACTGGCTACACCTTC. Its translation: CASSLSRRTGYTF.

V is TRBV7-8 and J is TRBJ1-4; D is perhaps TRBD1 (5 bases). With 1 base removed from V and 8 bases from J, the gap between germline ends came to 14 bases. The V gene's germline CDR1 is SGHVS and CDR2 FQNEAQ. There are 15 residues in the CDR3. The CDR3 protein is CASSLGRGLGEKLFF. The CDR3 DNA is TGTGCCAGCAGCTTAGGGCGGGGCTTGGGAGAAAAACTGTTTTTT. Full variable domain (rest looked up from reference TRBV7-8 and TRBJ1-4): GAGVSQSPRYKVAKRGQDVALRCDPISGHVSLFWYQQALGQGPEFLTYFQNEAQLDKSGLPSDRFFAERPEGSVSTLKIQRTQQEDSAVYLCASSLGRGLGEKLFFGSGTQLSVL.

The chain joins TRBV6-5 to TRBJ1-1, with a tentative D call TRBD1 (6 bases). Germline CDR1 reads MNHEY; CDR2 reads SVGAGI. The CDR3 contains 15 residues. Trimming took off 0 bases at V and 5 bases at J, with 13 bases between the two ends. CDR3 protein: CASSYSGGSRTEAFF. In DNA, the CDR3 is TGTGCCAGCAGTTACTCAGGGGGATCAAGGACTGAAGCTTTCTTT.

The rearrangement joins TRBV6-5 to TRBJ1-1, with TRBD1 identical over 7 bases. Unmatched junction bases numbered 4, after V lost 5 bases and J lost 4 bases. The CDR3 sequence is 13 residues long. Germline values: CDR1 MNHEY, CDR2 SVGAGI. In DNA form, the CDR3 reads TGTGCCAGCAGTAACAACAGGGGCACTGAAGCTTTCTTT. Residues: CASSNNRGTEAFF.

This chain joins TRBV5-1 and TRBJ1-6; 9 positions agree with TRBD1. From germline, CDR1 is SGHRS and CDR2 YFSETQ. The CDR3 spans 15 residues. The trim removed 3 bases at V and 5 bases at J, leaving 3 bases unmatched. CDR3 in amino acids: CASSWDRANNSPLHF. CDR3 bases: TGCGCCAGCAGCTGGGACAGGGCAAATAATTCACCCCTCCACTTT.

This clone was observed a single time. The chain combines TRBV6-6 with TRBJ1-1; 9 bases match TRBD1. The CDR3 is 17 residues long. V lost 6 bases and J lost 1; bases outside the gene matches: 12. Per germline, CDR1 MNHNY and CDR2 SVGAGI (reference sequence). CDR3 coding DNA: TGTGCCAGCAGCCGATTAACAGGGGGCGCCGGGAACACTGAAGCTTTCTTT. This translates into CASSRLTGGAGNTEAFF.

The V gene is TRBV10-3, the J gene TRBJ1-1, with D perhaps TRBD1 (5 bases). Trimming removed 6 bases from V and 0 bases from J, with 11 bases in between. The CDR3 loop spans 14 amino acids. Germline V gene data show CDR1 as ENHRY and CDR2 as SYGVKD. The CDR3 coding sequence is TGTGCCATCAGCAGGGAAGCTATGAACACTGAAGCTTTCTTT. It translates to CAISREAMNTEAFF.

This chain uses TRBV6-1 with TRBJ1-5, with D uncertain. Trimming cost V 0 bases and J 1 base, with 7 bases left between them. The CDR3 contains 15 residues. Germline assignment: CDR1 MNHNS and CDR2 SASEGT. The CDR3 DNA sequence: TGTGCCAGCAGTGAAGCGTACGGGAGCAATCAGCCCCAGCATTTT. Its protein product is CASSEAYGSNQPQHF.

This sequence joins TRBV18 and TRBJ1-1, with D possibly matching TRBD1 (5 bases). CDR3 length: 15 amino acids. Germline V lookup: CDR1 KGHSH, CDR2 LQKENI. The ends were cut back, 5 bases at V and 3 bases at J, with 16 bases in the middle. CDR3 bases: TGTGCCAGCTCATTCCAGGGTCGGGAGGACACTGAAGCTTTCTTT. Translation: CASSFQGREDTEAFF.